This record looks at one T cell receptor (beta chain) sequence and its context. Its specificity is not known. Clones were sequenced by immunoSEQ multiplex PCR, and TCRdb holds only the in-frame ones, with some missing. This repertoire shows fewer than 45,000 clones, approximately 91% found once; its top ten account for roughly 7%. Germline assignment: CDR1 LNHDA and CDR2 SQIVND (reference sequence). After removal of 3 bases from V and 5 bases from J, the junction contained 4 bases not matched to a gene. This CDR3 comprises 14 residues. The data derive from a study of T cell responses to AZD1222 COVID-19 vaccine. Across the study: Pooling was applied to second doses at about 4 or about 12 weeks. Study-wide points: Only six or seven AZD1222 recipients tested seropositive at baseline. Unmutated variant regions are reportedly the target of nearly half of TCRs that are spike-specific. It was only after the peak T cell response that any repertoires were sampled.

The sequencing used peripheral blood, collected on day 0 of AZD1222 vaccination. The genes are TRBV19 and TRBJ2-5; 9 bases map to TRBD1. The TCR was taken from an adult in good health. The CDR3 protein is CASSIGTGWETQYF. The CDR3 DNA reads TGTGCCAGTAGTATCGGGACAGGGTGGGAGACCCAGTACTTC.